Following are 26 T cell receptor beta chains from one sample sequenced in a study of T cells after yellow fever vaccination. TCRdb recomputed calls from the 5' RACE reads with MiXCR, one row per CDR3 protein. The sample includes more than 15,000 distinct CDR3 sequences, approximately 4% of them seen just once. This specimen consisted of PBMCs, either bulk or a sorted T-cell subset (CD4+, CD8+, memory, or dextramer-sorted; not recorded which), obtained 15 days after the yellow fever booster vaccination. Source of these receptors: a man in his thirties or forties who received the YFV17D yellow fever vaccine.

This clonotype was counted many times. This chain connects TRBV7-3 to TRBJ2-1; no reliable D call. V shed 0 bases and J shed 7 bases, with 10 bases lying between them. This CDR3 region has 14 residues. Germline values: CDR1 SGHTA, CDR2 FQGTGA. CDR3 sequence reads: CASSLTTAVNEQFF. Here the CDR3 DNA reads TGTGCCAGCAGCTTAACGACGGCCGTAAATGAGCAGTTCTTC.

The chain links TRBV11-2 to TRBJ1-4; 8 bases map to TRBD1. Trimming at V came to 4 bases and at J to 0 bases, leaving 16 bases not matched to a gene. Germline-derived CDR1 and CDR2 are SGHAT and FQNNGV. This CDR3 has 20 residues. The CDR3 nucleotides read TGTGCCAGCAGCTCCCTTCCCGACAGGGGTCAACCCTCAACTAATGAAAAACTGTTTTTT. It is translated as CASSSLPDRGQPSTNEKLFF.

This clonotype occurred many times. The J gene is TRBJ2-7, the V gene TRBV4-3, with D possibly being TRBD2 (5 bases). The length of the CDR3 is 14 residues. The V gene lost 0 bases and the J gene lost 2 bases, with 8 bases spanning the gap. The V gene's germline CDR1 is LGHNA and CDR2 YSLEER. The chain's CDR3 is CASSQDPGTYEQYF. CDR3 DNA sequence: TGCGCCAGCAGCCAAGATCCGGGGACCTACGAGCAGTACTTC.

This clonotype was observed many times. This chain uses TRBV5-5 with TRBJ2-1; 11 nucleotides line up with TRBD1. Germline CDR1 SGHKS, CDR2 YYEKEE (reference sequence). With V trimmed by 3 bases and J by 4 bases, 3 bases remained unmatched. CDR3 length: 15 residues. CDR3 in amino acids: CASSSGTGGYNEQFF. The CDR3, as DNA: TGTGCCAGCAGCTCAGGGACAGGGGGATACAATGAGCAGTTCTTC.

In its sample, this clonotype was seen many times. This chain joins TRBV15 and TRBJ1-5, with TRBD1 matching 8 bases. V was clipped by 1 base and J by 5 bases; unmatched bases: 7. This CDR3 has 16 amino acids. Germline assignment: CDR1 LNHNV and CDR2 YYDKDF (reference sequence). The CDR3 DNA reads TGTGCCACCAGCAGAGGGGGAGCGACAGGGGATCAGCCCCAGCATTTT. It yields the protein CATSRGGATGDQPQHF.

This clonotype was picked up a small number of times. CDR3 nucleotide sequence: TGCAGTGCTTCCCTCCCAGGGAATTATGGCTACACCTTC. Translation: CSASLPGNYGYTF. The chain is built from TRBV20-1 and TRBJ1-2; D is possibly TRBD1 (5 bases). CDR1 DFQATT and CDR2 SNEGSKA come from the germline V gene (reference sequence). With 5 bases removed from V and 5 bases from J, the gap between germline ends came to 15 bases. The CDR3 has 13 amino acids.

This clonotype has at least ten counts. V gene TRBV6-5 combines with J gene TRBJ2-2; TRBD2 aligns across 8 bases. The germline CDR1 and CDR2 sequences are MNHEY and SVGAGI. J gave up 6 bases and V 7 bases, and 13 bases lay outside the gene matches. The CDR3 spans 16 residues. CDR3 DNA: TGTGCCAGCACCAAGGGGCTGGGACTAGTTGCCGGGGAGCTGTTTTTT. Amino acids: CASTKGLGLVAGELFF.

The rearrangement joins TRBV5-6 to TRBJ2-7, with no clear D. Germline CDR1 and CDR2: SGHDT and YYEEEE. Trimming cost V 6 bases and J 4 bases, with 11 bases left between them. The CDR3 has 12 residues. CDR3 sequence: CASTPGSYEQYF. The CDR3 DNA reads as TGTGCCAGCACCCCAGGATCGTACGAGCAGTACTTC.

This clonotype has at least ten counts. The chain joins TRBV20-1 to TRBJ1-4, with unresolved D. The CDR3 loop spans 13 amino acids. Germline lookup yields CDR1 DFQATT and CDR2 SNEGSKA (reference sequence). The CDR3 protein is CSPSPDGKGKLFF. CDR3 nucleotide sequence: TGCAGCCCTAGCCCGGACGGCAAGGGAAAACTGTTTTTT.

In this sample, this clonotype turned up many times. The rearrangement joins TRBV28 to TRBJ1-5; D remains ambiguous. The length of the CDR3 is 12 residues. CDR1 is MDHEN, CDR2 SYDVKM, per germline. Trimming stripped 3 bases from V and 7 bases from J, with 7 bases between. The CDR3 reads CASSLVWQPQHF. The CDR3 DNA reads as TGTGCCAGCAGTTTGGTTTGGCAGCCCCAGCATTTT.

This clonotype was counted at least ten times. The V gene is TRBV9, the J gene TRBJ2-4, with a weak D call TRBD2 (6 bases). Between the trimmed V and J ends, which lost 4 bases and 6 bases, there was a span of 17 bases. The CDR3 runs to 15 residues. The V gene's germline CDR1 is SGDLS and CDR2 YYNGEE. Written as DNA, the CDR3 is TGTGCCAGCAGCCCCCGGTCTAGCGCGACAAACATTCAGTACTTC. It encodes CASSPRSSATNIQYF.

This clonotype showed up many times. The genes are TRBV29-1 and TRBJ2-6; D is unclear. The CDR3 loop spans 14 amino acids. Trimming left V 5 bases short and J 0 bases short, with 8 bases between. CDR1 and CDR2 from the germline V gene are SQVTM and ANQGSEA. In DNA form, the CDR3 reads TGCAGCGTTCGGTCCCACTCTGGGGCCAACGTCCTGACTTTC. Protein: CSVRSHSGANVLTF. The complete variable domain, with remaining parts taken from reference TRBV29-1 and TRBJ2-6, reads SAVISQKPSRDICQRGTSLTIQCQVDSQVTMMFWYRQQPGQSLTLIATANQGSEATYESGFVIDKFPISRPNLTFSTLTVSNMSPEDSSIYLCSVRSHSGANVLTFGAGSRLTVL.

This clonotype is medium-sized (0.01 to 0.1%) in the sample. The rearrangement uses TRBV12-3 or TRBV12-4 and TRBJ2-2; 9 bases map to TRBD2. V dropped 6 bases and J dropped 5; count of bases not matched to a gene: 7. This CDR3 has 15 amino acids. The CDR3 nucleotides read TGTGCCAGCAGCACCGGGACTAGCCGGACCGGGGAGCTGTTTTTT. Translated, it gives CASSTGTSRTGELFF.

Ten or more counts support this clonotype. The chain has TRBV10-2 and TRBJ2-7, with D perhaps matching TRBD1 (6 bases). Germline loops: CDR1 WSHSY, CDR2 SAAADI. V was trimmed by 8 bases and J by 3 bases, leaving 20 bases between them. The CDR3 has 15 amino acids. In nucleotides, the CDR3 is TGCGCCAGCTCCCCGATGACAGGTTTGGACTACGAGCAGTACTTC. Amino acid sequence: CASSPMTGLDYEQYF.

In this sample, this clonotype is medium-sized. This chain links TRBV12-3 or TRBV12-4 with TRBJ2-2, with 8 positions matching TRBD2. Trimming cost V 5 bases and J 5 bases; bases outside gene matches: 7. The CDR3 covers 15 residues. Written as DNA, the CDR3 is TGTGCCAGCAGTCCGGGGGGCGGGGGGACCGGGGAGCTGTTTTTT. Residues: CASSPGGGGTGELFF.

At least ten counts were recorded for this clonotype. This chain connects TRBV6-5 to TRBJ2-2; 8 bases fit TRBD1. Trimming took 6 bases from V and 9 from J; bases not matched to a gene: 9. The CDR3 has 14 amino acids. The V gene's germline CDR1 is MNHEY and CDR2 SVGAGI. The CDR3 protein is CASRPDRVIRELFF. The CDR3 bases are TGTGCCAGCAGGCCGGACAGGGTCATTCGGGAGCTGTTTTTT.

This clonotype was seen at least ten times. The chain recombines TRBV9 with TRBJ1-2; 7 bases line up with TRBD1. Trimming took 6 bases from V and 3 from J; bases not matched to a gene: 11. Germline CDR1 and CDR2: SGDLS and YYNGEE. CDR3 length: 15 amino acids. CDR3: CASTGAQGEDYGYTF. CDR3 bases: TGTGCCAGCACCGGGGCCCAGGGGGAGGACTATGGCTACACCTTC.

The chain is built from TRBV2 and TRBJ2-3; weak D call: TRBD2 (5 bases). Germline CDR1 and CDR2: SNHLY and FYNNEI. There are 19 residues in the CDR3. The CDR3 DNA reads TGTACCATCAGTTTAGCTTTTACACCCAGCGGCTCTGGCGCAGATACGCAGTATTTT. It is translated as CTISLAFTPSGSGADTQYF.

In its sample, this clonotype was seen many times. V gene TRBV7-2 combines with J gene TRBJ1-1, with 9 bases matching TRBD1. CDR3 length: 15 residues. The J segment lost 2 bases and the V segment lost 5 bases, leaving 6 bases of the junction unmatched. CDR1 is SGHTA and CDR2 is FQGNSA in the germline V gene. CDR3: CASSPWTGVNTEAFF. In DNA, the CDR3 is TGTGCCAGCAGCCCTTGGACAGGGGTCAACACTGAAGCTTTCTTT.

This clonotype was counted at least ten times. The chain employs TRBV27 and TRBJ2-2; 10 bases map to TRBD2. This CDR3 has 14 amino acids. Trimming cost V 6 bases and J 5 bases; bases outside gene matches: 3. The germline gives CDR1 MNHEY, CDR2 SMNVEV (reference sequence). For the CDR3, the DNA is TGTGCCAGCAGGGCACTAGCGGGGACCGGGGAGCTGTTTTTT. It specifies CASRALAGTGELFF.

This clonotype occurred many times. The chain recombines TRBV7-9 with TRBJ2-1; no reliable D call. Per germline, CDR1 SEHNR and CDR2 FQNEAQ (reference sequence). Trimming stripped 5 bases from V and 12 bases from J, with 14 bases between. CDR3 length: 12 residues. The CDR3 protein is CASSLLIDTQFF. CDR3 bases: TGTGCCAGCAGCCTCCTTATAGATACGCAGTTCTTC.

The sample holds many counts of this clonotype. DNA for the CDR3: TGCAGCGTTGTTGGGCAGAGTAACTATGGCTACACCTTC. It translates to CSVVGQSNYGYTF. The chain is built from TRBV29-1 and TRBJ1-2, with D hard to call. V lost 4 bases and J lost 1, with 10 bases in between. This CDR3 spans 13 amino acids. CDR1 is SQVTM, CDR2 ANQGSEA, per germline.

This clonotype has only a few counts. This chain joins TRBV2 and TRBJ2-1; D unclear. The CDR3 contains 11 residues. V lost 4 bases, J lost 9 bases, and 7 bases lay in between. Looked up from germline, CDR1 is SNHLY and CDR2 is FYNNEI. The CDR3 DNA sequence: TGTGCCAGCAGTGTTTGGCCTGAGCAGTTCTTC. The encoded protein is CASSVWPEQFF.

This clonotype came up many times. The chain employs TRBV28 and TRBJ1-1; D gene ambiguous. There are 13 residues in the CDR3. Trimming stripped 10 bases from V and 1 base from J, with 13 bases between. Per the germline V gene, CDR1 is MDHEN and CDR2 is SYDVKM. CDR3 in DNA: TGTGCCACCCGCACCCCTACGAACACTGAAGCTTTCTTT. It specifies CATRTPTNTEAFF.

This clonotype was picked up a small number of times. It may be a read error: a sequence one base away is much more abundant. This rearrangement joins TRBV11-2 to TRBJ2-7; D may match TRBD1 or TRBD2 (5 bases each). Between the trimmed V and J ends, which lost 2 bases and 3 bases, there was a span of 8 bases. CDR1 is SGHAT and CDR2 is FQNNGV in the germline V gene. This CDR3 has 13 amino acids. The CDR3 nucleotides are TGTGCCAGCAGCTTAATTGGGGGCTACGAGCAGTACTTC. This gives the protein CASSLIGGYEQYF. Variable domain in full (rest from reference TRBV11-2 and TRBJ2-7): EAGVAQSPRYKIIEKRQSVAFWCNPISGHATLYWYQQILGQGPKLLIQFQNNGVVDDSQLPKDRFSAERLKGVDSTLKIQPAKLEDSAVYLCASSLIGGYEQYFGPGTRLTVT.

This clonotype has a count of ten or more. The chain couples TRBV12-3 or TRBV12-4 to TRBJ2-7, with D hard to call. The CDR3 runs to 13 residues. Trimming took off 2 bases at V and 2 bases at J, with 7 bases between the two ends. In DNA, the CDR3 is TGTGCCAGCAGTTTAATAGAAACCTACGAGCAGTACTTC. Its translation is CASSLIETYEQYF.